This T cell receptor beta chain comes out of a study of CD8 T cells in ankylosing spondylitis (dated by TCRdb to the late 2010s). In the study overall: The study set out to find disease-linked TCR variants by profiling T cell receptor beta repertoires in ankylosing spondylitis patients and healthy donors. Peripheral blood was sampled, and synovial fluid was additionally collected from ankylosing spondylitis patients. In total, the full study cohort was made up of 100 to 140 healthy donors and 25 to 30 ankylosing spondylitis patients.

In this sample, this clonotype turned up a few times. The clone's antigen remains unknown. Base qualities are not recorded, but no much larger clone differs from it by a single base. The sequencing machine was an Illumina HiSeq 2500. Quantitative 5'-RACE with molecular barcodes was used to prepare TCR beta libraries. In the source study's methods: To identify disease-linked TCR variants, a new computational method was used, one built on a probabilistic model of VDJ rearrangement. The public sequencing data were trimmed at Q25 with fastp and processed into clonotypes with MiXCR by TCRdb, which kept only in-frame beta chains. Each CDR3 protein gets just one entry, which takes the most common genes and DNA from the rows behind it. Clone size and V and J calls follow TCRdb, not the original study. The sample table contains around 150,000 distinct CDR3 sequences; only one count was recorded for around 43% of them. The top ten constitute 13% to 15% of the sample.

Synovial fluid samples and blood samples obtained from the same ankylosing spondylitis patients were matched. The full study reports these points: In peripheral blood, the disease-linked clones were found at relatively low frequencies and had a CD8+ phenotype. The disease-linked clones were reported to be significantly enriched in matched synovial fluid samples from ankylosing spondylitis patients. Some TCR beta motif variants had previously been reported in synovial fluid and blood of reactive arthritis patients, which suggested common disease-initiation mechanisms. Blood from ankylosing spondylitis patients appeared to be characterized by a TCR beta motif made up of fewer than ten highly homologous amino acid variants.

The germline V gene (reference sequence) yields DFQATT for CDR1 and SNEGSKA for CDR2. Relative to germline, V is 3 bases shorter and J is 3 bases shorter, with 11 bases between their ends. From its cysteine to its phenylalanine, the CDR3 spans 14 amino acids. Only CDR3 DNA remains: 42 bases, in frame from the first base. This clonotype was sampled from a male donor with ankylosing spondylitis. Sequencing used synovial fluid, either unsorted or a sorted T cell fraction (not recorded which). This sequence uses TRBV20-1 and TRBJ2-2; TRBD1 is a weak D gene call, 6 bases matching. The sequenced DNA is TGCAGTGCTAGGGGGACAAGTGACACCGGGGAGCTGTTTTTT. This encodes CSARGTSDTGELFF.